The present entry profiles one T cell receptor (beta chain) with its context. Its target is unknown. The sample is drawn from a study of human thymus T cells. The study's findings and limits: Related research has reported that thymic repertoires overlap highly among unrelated individuals.

Thymus specimens were resections from corrective heart surgery. This CDR3 contains 16 residues. With 4 bases removed from V and 0 bases from J, the gap between germline ends came to 14 bases. Germline V gene data show CDR1 as SGHRS and CDR2 as YFSETQ. Here immunoSEQ multiplex PCR was the method, and the copy in TCRdb shows in-frame clones only, minus some. The repertoire holds about 78,000 clones, with around 96% as singletons. Sequencing used thymus tissue. This TCR derives from a boy in the first two years of life with a congenital heart defect but otherwise immunologically healthy. V and J are TRBV5-1 and TRBJ2-1; D gene uncertain. This CDR3 is CASSDLTYSSYNEQFF. The CDR3 DNA follows: TGCGCCAGCAGCGACCTGACATACAGCTCCTACAATGAGCAGTTCTTC.